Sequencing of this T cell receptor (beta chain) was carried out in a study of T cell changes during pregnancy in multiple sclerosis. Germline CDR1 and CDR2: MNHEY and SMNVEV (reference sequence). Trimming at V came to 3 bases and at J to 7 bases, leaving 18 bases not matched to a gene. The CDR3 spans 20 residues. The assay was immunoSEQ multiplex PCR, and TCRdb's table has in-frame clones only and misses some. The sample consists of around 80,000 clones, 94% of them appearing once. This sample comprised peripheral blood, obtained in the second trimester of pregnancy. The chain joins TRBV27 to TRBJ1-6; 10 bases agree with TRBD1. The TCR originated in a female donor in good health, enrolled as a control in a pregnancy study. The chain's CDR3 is CASSFFFRPGTGDSNSPLHF. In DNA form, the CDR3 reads TGTGCCAGCAGTTTTTTTTTCCGACCCGGGACAGGGGACAGCAATTCACCCCTCCACTTT.